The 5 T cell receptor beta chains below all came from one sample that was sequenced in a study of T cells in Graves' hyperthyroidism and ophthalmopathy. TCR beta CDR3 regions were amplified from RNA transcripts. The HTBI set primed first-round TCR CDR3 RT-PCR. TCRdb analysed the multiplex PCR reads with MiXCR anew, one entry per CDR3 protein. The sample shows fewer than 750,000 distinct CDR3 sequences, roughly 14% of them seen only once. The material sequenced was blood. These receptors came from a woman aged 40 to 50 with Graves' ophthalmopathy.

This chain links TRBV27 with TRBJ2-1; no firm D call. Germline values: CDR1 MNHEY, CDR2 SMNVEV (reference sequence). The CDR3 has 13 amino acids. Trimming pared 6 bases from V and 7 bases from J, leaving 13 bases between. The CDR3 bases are TGTGCCAGCAGCAATGGGGTTTGGAATGAGCAGTTCTTC. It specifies CASSNGVWNEQFF.

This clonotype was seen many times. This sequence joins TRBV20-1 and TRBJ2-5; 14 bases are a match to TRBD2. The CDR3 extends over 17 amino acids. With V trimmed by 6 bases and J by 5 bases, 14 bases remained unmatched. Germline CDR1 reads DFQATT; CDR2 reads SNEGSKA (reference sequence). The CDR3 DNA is TGCAGTGCCCACAGGAAGGGACTAGCGGGAGTTTGGGAGACCCAGTACTTC. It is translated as CSAHRKGLAGVWETQYF.

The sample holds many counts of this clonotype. This CDR3 reads CASSEFRTGNTEAFF. DNA of the CDR3: TGTGCCAGCAGTGAATTCCGGACGGGGAACACTGAAGCTTTCTTT. The chain employs TRBV6-1 and TRBJ1-1; D is unclear. This CDR3 contains 15 residues. Germline lookup yields CDR1 MNHNS and CDR2 SASEGT. V was cut by 2 bases and J by 1 base, with 11 bases left in between.

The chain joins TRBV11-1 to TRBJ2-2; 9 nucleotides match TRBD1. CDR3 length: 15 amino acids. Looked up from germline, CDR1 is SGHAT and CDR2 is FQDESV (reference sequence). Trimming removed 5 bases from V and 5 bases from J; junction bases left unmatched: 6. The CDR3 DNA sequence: TGTGCCAGCAGCGAGGGGACAGGGCGGACCGGGGAGCTGTTTTTT. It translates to CASSEGTGRTGELFF.

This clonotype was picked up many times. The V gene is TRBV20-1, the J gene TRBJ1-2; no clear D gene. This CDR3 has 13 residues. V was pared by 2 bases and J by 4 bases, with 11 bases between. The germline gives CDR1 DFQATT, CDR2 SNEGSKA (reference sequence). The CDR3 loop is CSARLITPYGYTF. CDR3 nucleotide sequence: TGCAGTGCTAGACTTATCACACCCTATGGCTACACCTTC.